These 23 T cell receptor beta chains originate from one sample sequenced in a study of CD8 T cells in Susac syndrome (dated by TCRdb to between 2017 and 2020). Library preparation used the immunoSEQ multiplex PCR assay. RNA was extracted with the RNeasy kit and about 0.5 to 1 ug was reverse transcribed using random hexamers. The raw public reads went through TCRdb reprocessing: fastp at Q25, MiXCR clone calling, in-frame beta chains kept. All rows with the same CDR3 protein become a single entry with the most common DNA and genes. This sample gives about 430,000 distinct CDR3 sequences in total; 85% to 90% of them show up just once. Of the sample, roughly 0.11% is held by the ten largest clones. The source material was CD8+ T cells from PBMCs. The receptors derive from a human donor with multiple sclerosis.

CDR3 sequence reads: CASSQDRVPNTEAFF. The CDR3 DNA reads TGTGCCAGCAGCCAAGATAGAGTCCCGAACACTGAAGCTTTCTTT. The chain couples TRBV14 to TRBJ1-1; D is ambiguous. The CDR3 is 15 residues long. Trimming stripped 0 bases from V and 1 base from J, with 9 bases between. Per germline, CDR1 SGHDN and CDR2 FVKESK.

CDR3 nucleotides: TGCGCCAGCAGCCCGATTTTTTCGAGCGGGGAGAACTACGAGCAGTACTTC. It encodes CASSPIFSSGENYEQYF. The chain is built from TRBV4-1 and TRBJ2-7; 7 bases agree with TRBD2. Germline assignment: CDR1 MGHRA and CDR2 YSYEKL. This CDR3 is 17 amino acids long. The V and J ends lost 4 bases and 3 bases, in that order; junction bases with no gene match: 15.

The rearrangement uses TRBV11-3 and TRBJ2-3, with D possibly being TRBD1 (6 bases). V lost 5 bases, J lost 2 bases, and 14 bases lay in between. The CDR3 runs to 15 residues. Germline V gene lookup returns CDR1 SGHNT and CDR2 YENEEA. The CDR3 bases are TGTGCCAGCAGCAACAGGGAAGATCCCACAGATACGCAGTATTTT. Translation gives CASSNREDPTDTQYF.

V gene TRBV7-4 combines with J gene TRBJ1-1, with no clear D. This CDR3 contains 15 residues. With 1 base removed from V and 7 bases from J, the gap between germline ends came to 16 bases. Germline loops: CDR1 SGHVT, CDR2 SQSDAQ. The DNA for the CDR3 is TGTGCCAGCAGCTTAGTCAATCCCCGGGGAGGTGAAGCTTTCTTT. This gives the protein CASSLVNPRGGEAFF.

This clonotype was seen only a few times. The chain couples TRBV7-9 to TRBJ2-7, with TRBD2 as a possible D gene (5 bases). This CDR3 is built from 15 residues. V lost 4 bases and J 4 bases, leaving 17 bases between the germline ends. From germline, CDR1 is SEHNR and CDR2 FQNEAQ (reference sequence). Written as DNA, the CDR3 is TGTGCCAGCAGCTCTGGACCCGGGATAGGATACGAGCAGTACTTC. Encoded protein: CASSSGPGIGYEQYF.

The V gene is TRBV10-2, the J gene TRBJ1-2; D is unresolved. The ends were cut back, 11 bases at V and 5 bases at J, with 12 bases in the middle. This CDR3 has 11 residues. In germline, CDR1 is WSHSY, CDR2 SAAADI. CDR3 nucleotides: TGCGCCGGCCGAGGGCAGTATGGCTACACCTTC. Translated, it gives CAGRGQYGYTF.

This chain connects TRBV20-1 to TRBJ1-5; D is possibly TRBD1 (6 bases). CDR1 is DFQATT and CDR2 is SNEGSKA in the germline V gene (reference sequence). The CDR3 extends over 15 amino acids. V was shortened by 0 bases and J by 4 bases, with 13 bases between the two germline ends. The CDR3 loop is CSAREAGGLNQPQHF. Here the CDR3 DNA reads TGCAGTGCTAGAGAGGCGGGGGGCTTGAATCAGCCCCAGCATTTT.

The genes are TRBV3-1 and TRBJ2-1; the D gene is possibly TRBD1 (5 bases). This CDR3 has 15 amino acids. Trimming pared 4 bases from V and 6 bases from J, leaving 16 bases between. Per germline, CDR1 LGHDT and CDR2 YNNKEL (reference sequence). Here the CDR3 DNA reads TGTGCCAGCAGCCCTAGGGGTGCCAAATTCAATGAGCAGTTCTTC. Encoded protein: CASSPRGAKFNEQFF.

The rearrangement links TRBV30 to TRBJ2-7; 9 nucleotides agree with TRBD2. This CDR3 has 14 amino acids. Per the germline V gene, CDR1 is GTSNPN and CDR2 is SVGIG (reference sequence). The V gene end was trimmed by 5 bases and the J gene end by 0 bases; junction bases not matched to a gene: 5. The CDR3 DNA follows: TGTGCCTGGGGTGGCGGGGGGGTCTCCTACGAGCAGTACTTC. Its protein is CAWGGGGVSYEQYF.

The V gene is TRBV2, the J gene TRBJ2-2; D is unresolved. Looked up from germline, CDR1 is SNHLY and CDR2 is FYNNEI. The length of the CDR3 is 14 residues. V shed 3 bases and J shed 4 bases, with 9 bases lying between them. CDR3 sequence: CASSDIHITGELFF. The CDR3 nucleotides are TGTGCCAGCAGTGATATACACATCACCGGGGAGCTGTTTTTT.

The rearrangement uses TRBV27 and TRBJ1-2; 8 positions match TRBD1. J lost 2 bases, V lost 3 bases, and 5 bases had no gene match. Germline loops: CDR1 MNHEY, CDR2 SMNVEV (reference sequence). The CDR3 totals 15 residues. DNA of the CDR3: TGTGCCAGCAGTTTCATCGGGACAGGCAACTATGGCTACACCTTC. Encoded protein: CASSFIGTGNYGYTF.

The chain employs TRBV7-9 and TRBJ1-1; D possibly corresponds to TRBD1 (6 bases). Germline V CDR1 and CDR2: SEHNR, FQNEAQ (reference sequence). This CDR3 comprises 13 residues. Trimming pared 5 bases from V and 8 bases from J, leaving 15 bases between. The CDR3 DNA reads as TGTGCCAGCAGCCCCCTGGGACAATGGGAAGCTTTCTTT. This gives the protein CASSPLGQWEAFF.

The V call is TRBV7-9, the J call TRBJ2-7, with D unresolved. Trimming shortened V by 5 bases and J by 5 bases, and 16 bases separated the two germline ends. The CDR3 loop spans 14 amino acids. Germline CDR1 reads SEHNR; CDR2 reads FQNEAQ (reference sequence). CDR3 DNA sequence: TGTGCCAGCAGCCCACACCGTTTCCCCCACGAGCAGTACTTC. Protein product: CASSPHRFPHEQYF.

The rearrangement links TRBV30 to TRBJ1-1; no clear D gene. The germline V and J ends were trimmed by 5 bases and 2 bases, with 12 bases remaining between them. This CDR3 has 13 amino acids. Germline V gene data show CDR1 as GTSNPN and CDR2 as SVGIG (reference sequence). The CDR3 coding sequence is TGTGCCTGGGGACCGATCCTCAACACTGAAGCTTTCTTT. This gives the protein CAWGPILNTEAFF.

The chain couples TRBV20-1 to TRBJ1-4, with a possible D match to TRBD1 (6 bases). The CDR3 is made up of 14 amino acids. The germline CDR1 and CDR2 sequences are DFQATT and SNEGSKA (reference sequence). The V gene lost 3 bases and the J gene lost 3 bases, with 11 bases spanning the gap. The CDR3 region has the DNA TGCAGTGCTAGGCAGACAGGCTCTAATGAAAAACTGTTTTTT. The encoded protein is CSARQTGSNEKLFF.

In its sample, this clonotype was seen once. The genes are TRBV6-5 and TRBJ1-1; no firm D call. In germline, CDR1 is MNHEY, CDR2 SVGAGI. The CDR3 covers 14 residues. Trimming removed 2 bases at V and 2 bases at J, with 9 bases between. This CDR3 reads CASSYTDINTEAFF. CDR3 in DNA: TGTGCCAGCAGTTACACAGACATCAACACTGAAGCTTTCTTT.

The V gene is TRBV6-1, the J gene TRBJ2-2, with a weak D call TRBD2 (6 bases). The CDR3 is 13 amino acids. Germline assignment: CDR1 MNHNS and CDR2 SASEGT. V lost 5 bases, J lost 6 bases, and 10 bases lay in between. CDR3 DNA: TGTGCCAGCAGTCGGGAGCATCCCGGGGAGCTGTTTTTT. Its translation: CASSREHPGELFF.

This chain's CDR3 is CASSYGGNEQFF. CDR3 bases: TGTGCCAGCAGTTATGGGGGAAATGAGCAGTTCTTC. This rearrangement joins TRBV6-5 to TRBJ2-1; possibly TRBD1 or TRBD2 for D (5 bases each). The CDR3 totals 12 residues. V was pared by 3 bases and J by 7 bases, with 7 bases between. The V gene's germline CDR1 is MNHEY and CDR2 SVGAGI.

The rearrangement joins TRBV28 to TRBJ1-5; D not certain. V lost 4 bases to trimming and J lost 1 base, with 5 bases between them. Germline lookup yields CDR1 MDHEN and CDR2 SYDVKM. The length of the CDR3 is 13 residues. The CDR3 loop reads CASSSDSNQPQHF. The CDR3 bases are TGTGCCAGCAGTTCGGACAGCAATCAGCCCCAGCATTTT.

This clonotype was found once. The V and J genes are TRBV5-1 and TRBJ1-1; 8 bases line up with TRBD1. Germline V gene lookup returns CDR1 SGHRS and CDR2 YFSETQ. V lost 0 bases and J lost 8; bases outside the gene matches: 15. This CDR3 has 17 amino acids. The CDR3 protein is CASSLEGTGGVGNEAFF. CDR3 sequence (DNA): TGCGCCAGCAGCTTGGAGGGGACAGGCGGAGTCGGGAACGAAGCTTTCTTT.

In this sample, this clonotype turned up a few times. DNA of the CDR3: TGTGCCAGCAGTTGGGACAGACTGAACACTGAAGCTTTCTTT. It yields the protein CASSWDRLNTEAFF. The chain couples TRBV27 to TRBJ1-1, with 7 bases matching TRBD1. CDR3 size: 14 residues. CDR1 and CDR2 (germline): MNHEY, SMNVEV (reference sequence). V shed 4 bases, J shed 0 bases, and the junction held 2 bases outside the gene matches.

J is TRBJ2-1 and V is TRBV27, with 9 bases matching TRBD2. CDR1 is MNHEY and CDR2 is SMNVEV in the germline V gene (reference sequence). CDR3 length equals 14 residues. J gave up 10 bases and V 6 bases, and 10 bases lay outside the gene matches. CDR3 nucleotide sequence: TGTGCCAGCAGGCCAGAAATAGCGGGAGAGGAGCAGTTCTTC. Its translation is CASRPEIAGEEQFF.

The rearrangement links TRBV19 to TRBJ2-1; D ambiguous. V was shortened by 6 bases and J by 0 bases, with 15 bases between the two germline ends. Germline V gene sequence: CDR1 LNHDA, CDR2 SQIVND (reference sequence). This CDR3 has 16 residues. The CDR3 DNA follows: TGTGCCAGTAGCCCGTACGTCAGGAGCTCCTACAATGAGCAGTTCTTC. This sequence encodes CASSPYVRSSYNEQFF. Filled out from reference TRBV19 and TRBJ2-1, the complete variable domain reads DGGITQSPKYLFRKEGQNVTLSCEQNLNHDAMYWYRQDPGQGLRLIYYSQIVNDFQKGDIAEGYSVSREKKESFPLTVTSAQKNPTAFYLCASSPYVRSSYNEQFFGPGTRLTVL.